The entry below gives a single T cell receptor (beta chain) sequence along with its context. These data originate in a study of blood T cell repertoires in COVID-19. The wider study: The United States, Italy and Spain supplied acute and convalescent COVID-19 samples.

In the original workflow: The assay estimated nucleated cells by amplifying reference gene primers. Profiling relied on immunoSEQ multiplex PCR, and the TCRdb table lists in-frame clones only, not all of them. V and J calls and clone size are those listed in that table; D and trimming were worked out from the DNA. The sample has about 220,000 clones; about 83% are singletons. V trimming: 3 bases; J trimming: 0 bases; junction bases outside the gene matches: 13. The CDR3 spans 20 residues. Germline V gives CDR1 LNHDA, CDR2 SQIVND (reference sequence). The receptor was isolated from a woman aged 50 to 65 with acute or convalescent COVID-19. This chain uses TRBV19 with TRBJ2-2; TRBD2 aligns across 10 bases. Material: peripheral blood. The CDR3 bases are TGTGCCAGTAGTATGACCAGGGGCCTAGCGGGAGTGACGAACACCGGGGAGCTGTTTTTT. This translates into CASSMTRGLAGVTNTGELFF.